The 25 T cell receptor beta chains below were found in one sample sequenced in a study of OX40 agonist ivuxolimab in advanced cancers. The protocol was immunoSEQ multiplex PCR, while the TCRdb copy is restricted to in-frame clones and leaves out a portion. The sample consists of over 45,000 clones, over 80% of them appearing once. The sequences come from CD4+ or CD8+ T cells sorted from blood, collected in a trial of the OX40 agonist ivuxolimab. The receptors were sampled from an adult with an advanced solid tumor such as melanoma, head and neck, liver or kidney cancer.

The V and J genes are TRBV6-1 and TRBJ2-7; D is unresolved. The CDR3 spans 12 residues. Per the germline V gene, CDR1 is MNHNS and CDR2 is SASEGT. V was shortened by 7 bases and J by 2 bases, with 9 bases between the two germline ends. Written as DNA, the CDR3 is TGTGCCAGCAACCCCCCGACCTACGAGCAGTACTTC. Translating it yields CASNPPTYEQYF.

The chain recombines TRBV5-4 with TRBJ2-2, with 8 positions matching TRBD2. The V gene end was trimmed by 4 bases and the J gene end by 0 bases; junction bases not matched to a gene: 5. The CDR3 sequence is 16 residues long. Germline loops: CDR1 SGHNT, CDR2 YYREEE (reference sequence). CDR3: CASSIRLATNTGELFF. The CDR3, as DNA: TGTGCCAGCAGCATAAGACTAGCGACGAACACCGGGGAGCTGTTTTTT.

The V call is TRBV5-8, the J call TRBJ1-4, with D unresolved. The germline V and J ends were trimmed by 0 bases and 7 bases, with 19 bases remaining between them. CDR3 length equals 17 residues. Germline V CDR1 and CDR2: SGHTS, YDEGEE. The CDR3 loop reads CASSLAWASGVSEKLFF. In DNA, the CDR3 is TGTGCCAGCAGCTTGGCGTGGGCGTCGGGAGTATCTGAAAAACTGTTTTTT.

In this sample, this clone turned up once. The chain couples TRBV6-1 to TRBJ2-4; perhaps TRBD1 as D (7 bases). The CDR3 extends over 15 amino acids. Germline CDR1 is MNHNS and CDR2 is SASEGT. V lost 1 base to trimming and J lost 3 bases, with 10 bases between them. The CDR3 region has the DNA TGTGCCAGCAGTGAAGGGCAGGGGGGCAAAAACATTCAGTACTTC. Translation: CASSEGQGGKNIQYF.

This clone has only one observation. The chain's CDR3 is CASSYLQDSNQPQHF. In nucleotides, the CDR3 is TGTGCCAGCAGTTACCTACAAGATAGCAATCAGCCCCAGCATTTT. This chain links TRBV6-5 with TRBJ1-5, with no clear D. The V gene lost 2 bases and the J gene lost 0 bases, with 8 bases spanning the gap. CDR1 is MNHEY and CDR2 is SVGAGI in the germline V gene. The CDR3 length is 15 residues.

This clone was counted a single time. The chain links TRBV27 to TRBJ2-5; 8 nucleotides align to TRBD1. Trimming removed 4 bases from V and 5 bases from J; junction bases left unmatched: 3. The CDR3 extends over 13 amino acids. Per germline, CDR1 MNHEY and CDR2 SMNVEV (reference sequence). CDR3 coding DNA: TGTGCCAGCAGTTACCGGACAGGGGAGACCCAGTACTTC. The encoded protein is CASSYRTGETQYF.

The chain links TRBV18 to TRBJ2-1; possible D gene TRBD1, 6 bases. CDR3 length: 14 amino acids. V dropped 5 bases and J dropped 4 bases, with 12 bases sitting between them. Germline CDR1 is KGHSH and CDR2 is LQKENI. CDR3 coding DNA: TGTGCCAGCTCAAACCGAGGACAGTACAATGAGCAGTTCTTC. Its translation is CASSNRGQYNEQFF.

This clone appeared once. Here the CDR3 DNA reads TGTGCCAGCAACCACTTAGAGGGAGAGGGAGAGACCCAGTACTTC. This gives the protein CASNHLEGEGETQYF. The rearrangement links TRBV7-9 to TRBJ2-5; D might be TRBD2 (5 bases). The CDR3 consists of 15 residues. The ends were cut back, 7 bases at V and 4 bases at J, with 19 bases in the middle. Germline-derived CDR1 and CDR2 are SEHNR and FQNEAQ (reference sequence).

The CDR3 coding sequence is TGTGCCAGCAGCTTAGTAGGAAACCGTCCGCAGTACTTC. Translated: CASSLVGNRPQYF. The chain uses TRBV11-2 and TRBJ2-7; D call uncertain. Between the trimmed V and J ends, which lost 1 base and 9 bases, there was a span of 13 bases. The CDR3 spans 13 residues. Germline V gene lookup returns CDR1 SGHAT and CDR2 FQNNGV.

The V gene is TRBV29-1, the J gene TRBJ2-6, with a possible D match to TRBD1 (5 bases). CDR3 length equals 17 residues. Between the trimmed V and J ends, which lost 6 bases and 0 bases, there was a span of 18 bases. Germline V gene data show CDR1 as SQVTM and CDR2 as ANQGSEA. The CDR3: CSVPDRALSSGANVLTF. The CDR3 DNA sequence: TGCAGCGTCCCCGACAGAGCATTAAGCTCTGGGGCCAACGTCCTGACTTTC.

The V gene is TRBV27, the J gene TRBJ2-1, with 7 positions matching TRBD1. Looked up from germline, CDR1 is MNHEY and CDR2 is SMNVEV (reference sequence). The CDR3 sequence is 14 residues long. Trimming at V came to 6 bases and at J to 4 bases, leaving 6 bases not matched to a gene. Written as DNA, the CDR3 is TGTGCCAGCAGATACAGGGGAACTTACAATGAGCAGTTCTTC. This codes for CASRYRGTYNEQFF.

The chain carries TRBV9 and TRBJ2-3, with 12 bases identical to TRBD2. CDR1 and CDR2 (germline): SGDLS, YYNGEE. The V gene end was trimmed by 4 bases and the J gene end by 2 bases; junction bases not matched to a gene: 11. This CDR3 contains 18 residues. The CDR3 loop is CASSPGLAGRGFTDTQYF. The CDR3 DNA reads as TGTGCCAGCAGCCCGGGACTAGCGGGTAGGGGCTTCACAGATACGCAGTATTTT.

The chain joins TRBV10-2 to TRBJ1-1; TRBD1 agrees at 8 bases. V gave up 7 bases and J gave up 3 bases; unmatched junction bases: 4. This CDR3 is 13 amino acids long. The germline V gene encodes CDR1 WSHSY and CDR2 SAAADI. As DNA, the CDR3 is TGCGCCAGCAATCTGGACAGGGACACTGAAGCTTTCTTT. As protein: CASNLDRDTEAFF.

The gene calls are TRBV5-8 and TRBJ2-1; D is ambiguous. Germline values: CDR1 SGHTS, CDR2 YDEGEE. The V end was cut by 7 bases, the J end by 0 bases, with 11 bases between. The CDR3 consists of 14 residues. The CDR3 DNA reads TGTGCCAGCCTCGGTGGAAGCTCCTACAATGAGCAGTTCTTC. This sequence encodes CASLGGSSYNEQFF.

V is TRBV2 and J is TRBJ1-5, with no clear D. Per germline, CDR1 SNHLY and CDR2 FYNNEI. Deletions cut 3 bases from V and 0 bases from J, with 21 bases between. This CDR3 is 19 amino acids long. Written as DNA, the CDR3 is TGTGCCAGCAGTGATGGACCGAGCTCGAATTCCTATAGCAATCAGCCCCAGCATTTT. Protein product: CASSDGPSSNSYSNQPQHF.

This chain joins TRBV2 and TRBJ2-1, with TRBD2 identical over 11 bases. Looked up from germline, CDR1 is SNHLY and CDR2 is FYNNEI. With 5 bases clipped from V and 7 bases from J, the junction kept 10 bases outside the gene matches. CDR3 length equals 16 residues. The CDR3 reads CASSQLLAGVRNEQFF. CDR3 sequence (DNA): TGTGCCAGCAGTCAATTACTAGCGGGAGTTCGAAATGAGCAGTTCTTC.

J is TRBJ1-1 and V is TRBV29-1, with TRBD1 identical over 8 bases. V gave up 8 bases and J gave up 5 bases; unmatched junction bases: 7. CDR3 length: 12 residues. CDR1 is SQVTM, CDR2 ANQGSEA, per germline. The CDR3 DNA is TGCAGCACGTTACAGGGGGAGACTGAAGCTTTCTTT. Translating it yields CSTLQGETEAFF.

The chain combines TRBV4-1 with TRBJ2-5, with D perhaps matching TRBD2 (6 bases). CDR1 and CDR2 from the germline V gene are MGHRA and YSYEKL. The CDR3 covers 16 residues. Trimming shortened V by 1 base and J by 5 bases, and 17 bases separated the two germline ends. CDR3 sequence: CASSQGPGVLGETQYF. CDR3 coding DNA: TGCGCCAGCAGCCAAGGGCCGGGGGTACTAGGGGAGACCCAGTACTTC.

The CDR3 is CASTYSLGSAGYTF. CDR3 nucleotide sequence: TGTGCCAGCACCTATAGCTTGGGCTCGGCTGGCTACACCTTC. The chain employs TRBV9 and TRBJ1-2; D gene unclear. The CDR3 runs 14 residues. Germline lookup yields CDR1 SGDLS and CDR2 YYNGEE. Trimming took off 6 bases at V and 7 bases at J, with 19 bases between the two ends.

The J gene is TRBJ1-2, the V gene TRBV2; TRBD1 matches at 7 bases. CDR3 length: 15 amino acids. Germline-derived CDR1 and CDR2 are SNHLY and FYNNEI. V gave up 8 bases and J gave up 3 bases; unmatched junction bases: 12. CDR3 residues: CASSVTGDPYYGYTF. CDR3 nucleotides: TGTGCCAGCTCAGTAACAGGGGATCCCTACTATGGCTACACCTTC.

This chain connects TRBV7-2 to TRBJ2-7; D is ambiguous. The CDR3 is 15 amino acids. Germline V gene data show CDR1 as SGHTA and CDR2 as FQGNSA. V was shortened by 0 bases and J by 0 bases, with 9 bases between the two germline ends. The CDR3 region is CASSLAPVASYEQYF. The CDR3 DNA is TGTGCCAGCAGCTTAGCCCCTGTCGCCTCCTACGAGCAGTACTTC.

V gene TRBV25-1 combines with J gene TRBJ2-7, with TRBD2 matching over 12 bases. The CDR3 has 17 residues. Germline CDR1 reads MGHDK; CDR2 reads SYGVNS. The V segment lost 1 base and the J segment 7 bases; nucleotides outside the gene matches: 11. CDR3 in amino acids: CASSESASGGGLLEQYF. CDR3 bases: TGTGCCAGCAGTGAATCCGCTAGCGGGGGGGGCCTCCTGGAGCAGTACTTC.

The chain has TRBV7-9 and TRBJ1-1; D is unresolved. This CDR3 has 15 amino acids. V lost 5 bases and J lost 4, with 17 bases in between. Germline V gene sequence: CDR1 SEHNR, CDR2 FQNEAQ (reference sequence). The CDR3 DNA sequence: TGTGCCAGCAGCAATAACAGAGCACGGGGCACTGAAGCTTTCTTT. Translating it yields CASSNNRARGTEAFF.

The chain employs TRBV29-1 and TRBJ2-3; 7 bases map to TRBD1. Germline V gene lookup returns CDR1 SQVTM and CDR2 ANQGSEA. V trimming: 5 bases; J trimming: 4 bases; junction bases outside the gene matches: 6. This CDR3 spans 13 amino acids. The CDR3 is CSVSITGADTQYF. The CDR3 region has the DNA TGCAGCGTTTCTATTACAGGGGCAGATACGCAGTATTTT.

Remarks on this clone: The junction departs from germline at one end; a sequencing error may be responsible. The chain recombines TRBV7-7 with TRBJ2-1; 10 nucleotides agree with TRBD1. This CDR3 comprises 14 residues. The germline CDR1 and CDR2 sequences are SSHAT and FNYEAQ (reference sequence). CDR3 in DNA: TGTGCTAGCAGCTTAGGGACAGGGGATATTGAGCAGTTCTTC. Translated, it gives CASSLGTGDIEQFF.